This record looks at one T cell receptor beta chain sequence and its context. Antigen unknown. PCR primers comprised 60 Vbeta and 13 Jbeta primers. Repertoires were generated with immunoSEQ multiplex PCR, while TCRdb's copy carries only in-frame clones and drops some. The sample lists 95,000 to 130,000 clones, about 86% occurring once. These data belong to a study of cytomegalovirus exposure and HLA in healthy donors. Findings and caveats of the study: Cytomegalovirus-associated TCR beta chains were listed, numbering roughly 150.

There are 13 residues in the CDR3. V was pared by 3 bases and J by 2 bases, with 8 bases between. Per the germline V gene, CDR1 is SGHTA and CDR2 is FQGTGA. The V call is TRBV7-3, the J call TRBJ2-7, with D uncertain. The sequencing sample was made of PBMCs. This clonotype was sampled from a woman aged 30 to 39 in good health and CMV-seronegative. As DNA, the CDR3 is TGTGCCAGCAGCTTTGGCAGCGCCTACGAGCAGTACTTC. This gives the protein CASSFGSAYEQYF.